The source of this T cell receptor beta chain is a study of T cell responses to AZD1222 COVID-19 vaccine. About the study: It was second doses at about 4 or about 12 weeks that were pooled. Findings of the study overall: Dominant CD4 TCR responses targeted spike regions 160-218 and 743-854. Only a handful of AZD1222 recipients, roughly six in all, had baseline seropositivity. Possibly, clonal diversity was underestimated; donors were largely white British and included more females.

Note on this clone: The antigen is unknown. Other nucleotide sequences from this sample produce the same CDR3.

Sequenced by immunoSEQ multiplex PCR; TCRdb stores in-frame clones only, minus some. The sample contains about 150,000 clones, 93% of which appear only once. The CDR3 length is 14 residues. CDR1 and CDR2 (germline): LGHDT, YNNKEL (reference sequence). The V gene lost 3 bases and the J gene lost 0 bases, with 8 bases spanning the gap. This material consisted of peripheral blood, taken on day 0 of AZD1222 vaccination. The rearrangement uses TRBV3-1 (or the pseudogene TRBV3-2) and TRBJ1-2; the D is unclear. This sequence was found in an adult in good health. CDR3 sequence (DNA): TGTGCCAGCAGCCAGGGCGTGGCTAACTATGGCTACACCTTC. Translated: CASSQGVANYGYTF.